Shown below are 25 T cell receptor beta chains from a single sample sequenced in a study of cytotoxic CD8 clonotypes in ibrutinib-treated CLL. This table comes from immunoSEQ multiplex PCR, and its TCRdb copy is limited to in-frame clones, with some not included. Of some 200,000 clones in the sample, about four fifths are singletons; the top ten hold 9.5% to 12%. The sequencing used PBMCs, collected after 12 months of ibrutinib treatment. The receptors originated from a human donor with chronic lymphocytic leukemia.

The chain combines TRBV11-2 with TRBJ2-7; 8 nucleotides agree with TRBD1. The CDR3 covers 15 residues. Germline CDR1 and CDR2: SGHAT and FQNNGV. After removal of 3 bases from V and 3 bases from J, the junction contained 7 bases not matched to a gene. This chain's CDR3 is CASSLARGQHYEQYF. The CDR3 DNA reads TGTGCCAGCAGCTTGGCCAGGGGGCAGCACTACGAGCAGTACTTC.

This chain connects TRBV5-6 to TRBJ1-1; 7 bases line up with TRBD1. Germline values: CDR1 SGHDT, CDR2 YYEEEE. The CDR3 runs 13 residues. Trimming took 1 base from V and 8 from J; bases not matched to a gene: 5. The CDR3 protein is CASSLRGREEAFF. Written as DNA, the CDR3 is TGTGCCAGCAGCTTGAGGGGGCGCGAGGAAGCTTTCTTT.

In nucleotides, the CDR3 is TGCAGCGTTGGGACGGTTAATGAAAAACTGTTTTTT. It yields the protein CSVGTVNEKLFF. The chain recombines TRBV29-1 with TRBJ1-4; no definite D call. The CDR3 is made up of 12 amino acids. CDR1 and CDR2 from the germline V gene are SQVTM and ANQGSEA. V gave up 4 bases and J gave up 4 bases, with 7 bases separating them.

There are many counts of this clone. V and J are TRBV7-3 and TRBJ2-1; a possible D gene is TRBD1 (8 bases). Germline V gives CDR1 SGHTA, CDR2 FQGTGA. This CDR3 comprises 13 residues. The V and J ends lost 10 bases and 7 bases respectively, with 17 bases between them. The CDR3 sequence: CATSVQGGNEQFF. The DNA for the CDR3 is TGTGCCACCTCCGTACAGGGGGGGAATGAGCAGTTCTTC. Combining the CDR3 with reference TRBV7-3 and TRBJ2-1 gives the whole variable domain GAGVSQTPSNKVTEKGKYVELRCDPISGHTALYWYRQSLGQGPEFLIYFQGTGAADDSGLPNDRFFAVRPEGSVSTLKIQRTERGDSAVYLCATSVQGGNEQFFGPGTRLTVL.

V is TRBV27 and J is TRBJ2-7, with D possibly TRBD1 on 5 matching bases. This CDR3 is 14 amino acids long. The germline gives CDR1 MNHEY, CDR2 SMNVEV (reference sequence). Deletions cut 5 bases from V and 5 bases from J, with 16 bases between. The CDR3 coding sequence is TGTGCCAGCAGTCCCCGCCCCCTCAGGGACGAGCAGTACTTC. It encodes CASSPRPLRDEQYF.

The chain couples TRBV28 to TRBJ1-2; D unclear. Per germline, CDR1 MDHEN and CDR2 SYDVKM. This CDR3 contains 13 residues. V was pared by 8 bases and J by 0 bases, with 10 bases between. For the CDR3, the DNA is TGTGCCAGCGCCTACCGAGCTAACTATGGCTACACCTTC. Translated: CASAYRANYGYTF.

This clone was seen more than once but under ten times. This chain joins TRBV4-1 and TRBJ2-7, with a tentative D call TRBD2 (5 bases). This CDR3 is 14 amino acids long. Germline V CDR1 and CDR2: MGHRA, YSYEKL. The germline V and J ends were trimmed by 4 bases and 1 base, with 11 bases remaining between them. The CDR3 bases are TGCGCCAGCAGCCTCCCAGGACTGTCCTACGAGCAGTACTTC. Translation gives CASSLPGLSYEQYF.

The V gene is TRBV6-5, the J gene TRBJ2-7; unclear D gene. In germline, CDR1 is MNHEY, CDR2 SVGAGI. The CDR3 contains 16 residues. Trimming took 2 bases from V and 6 from J, leaving 20 bases between them. The DNA of the CDR3 is TGTGCCAGCAGTTACCGGGCCACCTCGGATTCCCCCGAGCAGTACTTC. Translated: CASSYRATSDSPEQYF.

The chain recombines TRBV18 with TRBJ1-1, with D perhaps TRBD1 (6 bases). The CDR3 loop spans 13 amino acids. Germline CDR1 is KGHSH and CDR2 is LQKENI. The germline V and J ends were trimmed by 6 bases and 3 bases, with 11 bases remaining between them. The CDR3 nucleotides are TGTGCCAGCTCGCCAGGGGTTGACACTGAAGCTTTCTTT. It is translated as CASSPGVDTEAFF.

The chain carries TRBV28 and TRBJ2-7, with TRBD1 identical over 9 bases. V shed 6 bases, J shed 7 bases, and the junction held 4 bases outside the gene matches. The CDR3 is 12 residues long. The germline V gene has CDR1 MDHEN and CDR2 SYDVKM. The CDR3 nucleotides are TGTGCCAGCAGGACAGGGGGGGCGGAGCAGTACTTC. The encoded protein is CASRTGGAEQYF.

The chain recombines TRBV4-1 with TRBJ2-3; D call uncertain. CDR1 is MGHRA, CDR2 YSYEKL, per germline. The germline V and J ends were trimmed by 1 base and 0 bases, with 8 bases remaining between them. The CDR3 sequence is 15 residues long. The CDR3 nucleotides read TGCGCCAGCAGCCAAGTTTTCGGGAGCACAGATACGCAGTATTTT. Translating gives CASSQVFGSTDTQYF.

This clone was seen a single time. The rearrangement uses TRBV7-9 and TRBJ2-5, with TRBD1 as a possible D gene (6 bases). Germline V gives CDR1 SEHNR, CDR2 FQNEAQ (reference sequence). The germline V and J ends were trimmed by 3 bases and 4 bases, with 18 bases remaining between them. The CDR3 sequence is 16 residues long. As DNA, the CDR3 is TGTGCCAGCAGCTTGGAAGTCACAGGGTGGCTAGAGACCCAGTACTTC. Translation: CASSLEVTGWLETQYF.

This clone was recorded a few times. This sequence joins TRBV5-1 and TRBJ1-6, with D possibly TRBD1 on 5 matching bases. The germline V gene has CDR1 SGHRS and CDR2 YFSETQ. The CDR3 is 13 residues long. Between the trimmed V and J ends, which lost 4 bases and 5 bases, there was a span of 7 bases. The CDR3 DNA reads TGCGCCAGCAGCGGGACGGATAATTCACCCCTCCACTTT. Residues: CASSGTDNSPLHF.

This clone was detected once. The chain couples TRBV25-1 to TRBJ1-5; D unresolved. Trimming pared 2 bases from V and 6 bases from J, leaving 8 bases between. Germline V gene sequence: CDR1 MGHDK, CDR2 SYGVNS. CDR3 size: 13 residues. The CDR3 loop reads CASSEVVGQPQHF. The CDR3 DNA is TGTGCCAGCAGTGAAGTCGTGGGTCAGCCCCAGCATTTT.

The chain links TRBV7-9 to TRBJ1-6; D is ambiguous. Germline V gene lookup returns CDR1 SEHNR and CDR2 FQNEAQ (reference sequence). The CDR3 runs to 18 residues. The V end was cut by 4 bases, the J end by 5 bases, with 21 bases between. This chain's CDR3 is CASSSTLIGLKDNSPLHF. CDR3 coding DNA: TGTGCCAGCAGCTCCACCCTCATCGGCCTTAAGGATAATTCACCCCTCCACTTT.

The rearrangement uses TRBV7-9 and TRBJ1-2; D might be TRBD1 (5 bases). Deletions cut 0 bases from V and 8 bases from J, with 10 bases between. Germline CDR1 is SEHNR and CDR2 is FQNEAQ (reference sequence). The CDR3 spans 13 residues. The CDR3 sequence is CASSLAQGPGYTF. Written as DNA, the CDR3 is TGTGCCAGCAGCTTAGCGCAGGGCCCCGGCTACACCTTC.

The genes are TRBV2 and TRBJ2-7; no reliable D call. This CDR3 spans 13 amino acids. Germline V gene sequence: CDR1 SNHLY, CDR2 FYNNEI. Trimming stripped 6 bases from V and 3 bases from J, with 12 bases between. The CDR3 spells CASRGRWYYEQYF. CDR3 sequence (DNA): TGTGCCAGCAGAGGACGGTGGTACTACGAGCAGTACTTC.

This clone was observed a handful of times. The chain has TRBV6-1 and TRBJ2-1, with D hard to call. The V gene's germline CDR1 is MNHNS and CDR2 SASEGT. The CDR3 spans 11 residues. V shed 2 bases and J shed 9 bases, with 5 bases lying between them. The CDR3 DNA reads TGTGCCAGCAGTGAAAGTGGTGAGCAGTTCTTC. Amino acids: CASSESGEQFF.

This clone was counted once. The chain couples TRBV18 to TRBJ1-6; D ambiguous. Germline CDR1 reads KGHSH; CDR2 reads LQKENI. V dropped 2 bases and J dropped 5 bases, with 16 bases sitting between them. The CDR3 runs 17 residues. The CDR3 coding sequence is TGTGCCAGCTCACCAAATTCCCAGGTTACCGATAATTCACCCCTCCACTTT. Translating it yields CASSPNSQVTDNSPLHF.

This clone was counted between two and nine times. The chain carries TRBV7-2 and TRBJ1-2, with a possible D match to TRBD1 (5 bases). CDR1 is SGHTA, CDR2 FQGNSA, per germline. The CDR3 loop spans 11 amino acids. Trimming stripped 5 bases from V and 7 bases from J, with 8 bases between. The CDR3 DNA sequence: TGTGCCAGCAGCCCCCAGGGTGGCTACACCTTC. Its translation: CASSPQGGYTF.

The J gene is TRBJ2-1, the V gene TRBV5-5; 7 bases fit TRBD2. The length of the CDR3 is 15 residues. The germline CDR1 and CDR2 sequences are SGHKS and YYEKEE (reference sequence). Trimming at V came to 0 bases and at J to 4 bases, leaving 4 bases not matched to a gene. The CDR3 nucleotides read TGTGCCAGCAGCTTGGCGGGAGGAGGGTACAATGAGCAGTTCTTC. Translation: CASSLAGGGYNEQFF.

This clone has just one count. The J gene is TRBJ2-1, the V gene TRBV6-6; 7 bases fit TRBD2. The CDR3 length is 15 residues. Germline values: CDR1 MNHNY, CDR2 SVGAGI (reference sequence). The V gene end was trimmed by 5 bases and the J gene end by 7 bases; junction bases not matched to a gene: 11. In DNA, the CDR3 is TGTGCCAGCAGTCCCCATTTTGGGGGGGTAAATGAGCAGTTCTTC. This translates into CASSPHFGGVNEQFF.

The chain carries TRBV6-6 and TRBJ2-5; TRBD1 might be the D (6 bases). The CDR3 totals 12 residues. V was pared by 8 bases and J by 7 bases, with 14 bases between. Per the germline V gene, CDR1 is MNHNY and CDR2 is SVGAGI (reference sequence). The CDR3 DNA reads TGTGCCAGCTGGGACACCTCGGCGACCCAGTACTTC. Translated, it gives CASWDTSATQYF.

The chain recombines TRBV30 with TRBJ2-1; 8 nucleotides agree with TRBD2. J lost 6 bases, V lost 4 bases, and 5 bases had no gene match. The germline V gene has CDR1 GTSNPN and CDR2 SVGIG (reference sequence). The CDR3 totals 13 residues. This CDR3 reads CAWNFGGANEQFF. The DNA of the CDR3 is TGTGCCTGGAACTTCGGGGGGGCCAATGAGCAGTTCTTC.

The CDR3 DNA is TGCGCCAGCGGGACTAGCGGGGGGGCCGGGGAGCTGTTTTTT. It codes for CASGTSGGAGELFF. The rearrangement uses TRBV23-1 and TRBJ2-2, with 16 bases that match TRBD2. TRBV23-1 is an ORF for which the function is uncertain. The CDR3 is 14 amino acids. J was trimmed by 6 bases and V by 8 bases; bases with no gene match: 0.